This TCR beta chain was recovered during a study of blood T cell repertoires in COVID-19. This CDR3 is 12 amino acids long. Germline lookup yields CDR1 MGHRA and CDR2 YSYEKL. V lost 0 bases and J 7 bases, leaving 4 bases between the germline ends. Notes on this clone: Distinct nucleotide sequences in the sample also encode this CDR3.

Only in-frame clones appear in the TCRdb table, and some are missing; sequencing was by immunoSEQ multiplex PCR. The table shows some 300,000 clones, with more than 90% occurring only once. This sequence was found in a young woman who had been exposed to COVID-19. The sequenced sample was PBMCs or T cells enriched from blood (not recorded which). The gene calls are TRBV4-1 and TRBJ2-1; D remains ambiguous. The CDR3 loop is CASSQDSNEQFF. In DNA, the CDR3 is TGCGCCAGCAGCCAAGACAGTAATGAGCAGTTCTTC.